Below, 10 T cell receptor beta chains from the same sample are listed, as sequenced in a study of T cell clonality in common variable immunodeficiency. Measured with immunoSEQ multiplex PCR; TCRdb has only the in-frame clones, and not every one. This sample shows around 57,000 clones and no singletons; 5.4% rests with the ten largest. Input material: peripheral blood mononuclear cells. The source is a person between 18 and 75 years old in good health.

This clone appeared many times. CDR3 DNA (partial): TGTGCCAGCAGCTTAGGACAGTACTATGGC. Protein sequence: CASSLGQYYG. The complete CDR3 reads CASSLGQYYGYTF. The chain links TRBV7-8 to TRBJ1-2, with D possibly matching TRBD1 (5 bases). The CDR3 is cut off 3 residues early in the read; its end comes from the germline J gene. The V gene's germline CDR1 is SGHVS and CDR2 FQNEAQ. This CDR3 contains 13 residues. The V gene lost 1 base and the J gene lost 3 bases, with 6 bases spanning the gap.

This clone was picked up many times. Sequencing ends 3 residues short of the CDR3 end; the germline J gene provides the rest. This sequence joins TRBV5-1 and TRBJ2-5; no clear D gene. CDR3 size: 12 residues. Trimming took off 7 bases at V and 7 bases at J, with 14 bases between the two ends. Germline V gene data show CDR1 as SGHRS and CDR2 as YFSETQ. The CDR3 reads CASASDPGTQYF. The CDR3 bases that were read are TGCGCCAGCGCCTCTGATCCGGGGACC. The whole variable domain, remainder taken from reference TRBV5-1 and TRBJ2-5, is KAGVTQTPRYLIKTRGQQVTLSCSPISGHRSVSWYQQTPGQGLQFLFEYFSETQRNKGNFPGRFSGRQFSNSRSEMNVSTLELGDSALYLCASASDPGTQYFGPGTRLLVL.

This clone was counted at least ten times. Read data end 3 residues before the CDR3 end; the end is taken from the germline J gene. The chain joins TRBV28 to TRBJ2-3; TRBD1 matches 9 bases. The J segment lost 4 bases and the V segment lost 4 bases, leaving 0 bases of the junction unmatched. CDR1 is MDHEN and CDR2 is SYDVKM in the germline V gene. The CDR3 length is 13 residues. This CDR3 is CASSWTGADTQYF. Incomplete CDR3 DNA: TGTGCCAGCAGTTGGACAGGGGCAGATACG.

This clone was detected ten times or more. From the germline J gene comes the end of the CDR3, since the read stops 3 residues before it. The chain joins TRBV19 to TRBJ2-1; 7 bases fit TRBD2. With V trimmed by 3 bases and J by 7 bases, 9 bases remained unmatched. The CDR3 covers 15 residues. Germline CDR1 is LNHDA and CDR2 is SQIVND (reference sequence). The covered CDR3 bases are TGTGCCAGTAGTATGGTTAGCGGGCCTTGGAATGAG. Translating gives CASSMVSGPWNE. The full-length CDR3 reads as CASSMVSGPWNEQFF. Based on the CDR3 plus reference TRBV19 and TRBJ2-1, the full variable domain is DGGITQSPKYLFRKEGQNVTLSCEQNLNHDAMYWYRQDPGQGLRLIYYSQIVNDFQKGDIAEGYSVSREKKESFPLTVTSAQKNPTAFYLCASSMVSGPWNEQFFGPGTRLTVL.

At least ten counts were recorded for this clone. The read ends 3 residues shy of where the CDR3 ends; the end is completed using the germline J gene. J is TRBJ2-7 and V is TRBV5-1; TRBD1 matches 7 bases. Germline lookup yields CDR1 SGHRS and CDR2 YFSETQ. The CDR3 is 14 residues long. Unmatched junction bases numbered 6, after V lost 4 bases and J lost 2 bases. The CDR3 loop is CASSERGQTYEQYF. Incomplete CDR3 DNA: TGCGCCAGCAGCGAAAGGGGACAGACCTACGAG.

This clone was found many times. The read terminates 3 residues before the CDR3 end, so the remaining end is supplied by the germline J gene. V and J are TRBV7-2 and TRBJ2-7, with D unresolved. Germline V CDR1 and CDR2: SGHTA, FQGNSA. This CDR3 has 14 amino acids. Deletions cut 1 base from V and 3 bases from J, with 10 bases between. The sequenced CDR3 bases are TGTGCCAGCAGCTTAGTGGCAGGCTACTACGAG. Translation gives CASSLVAGYYE. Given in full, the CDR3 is CASSLVAGYYEQYF.

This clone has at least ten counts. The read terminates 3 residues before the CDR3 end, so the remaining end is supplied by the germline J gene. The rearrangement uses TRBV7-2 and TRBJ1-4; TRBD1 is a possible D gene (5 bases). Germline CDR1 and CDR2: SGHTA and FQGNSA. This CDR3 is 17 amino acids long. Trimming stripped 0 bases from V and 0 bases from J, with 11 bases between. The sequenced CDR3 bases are TGTGCCAGCAGCTTAGCGAGCCAGGGAGCAACTAATGAAAAA. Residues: CASSLASQGATNEK. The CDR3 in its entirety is CASSLASQGATNEKLFF.

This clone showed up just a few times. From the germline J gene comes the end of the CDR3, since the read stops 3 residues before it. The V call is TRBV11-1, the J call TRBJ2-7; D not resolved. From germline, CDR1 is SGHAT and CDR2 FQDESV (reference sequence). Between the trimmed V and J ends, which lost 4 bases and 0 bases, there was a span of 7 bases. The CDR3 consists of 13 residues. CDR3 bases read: TGTGCCAGCAGCTGGGCAAGCTCCTACGAG. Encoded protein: CASSWASSYE. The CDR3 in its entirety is CASSWASSYEQYF.

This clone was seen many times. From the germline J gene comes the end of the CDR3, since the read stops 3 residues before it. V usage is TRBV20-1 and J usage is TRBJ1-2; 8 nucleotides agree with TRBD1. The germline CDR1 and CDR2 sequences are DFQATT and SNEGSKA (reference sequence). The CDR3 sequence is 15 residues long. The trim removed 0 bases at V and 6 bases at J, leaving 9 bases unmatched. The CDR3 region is CSARDGQGAVNGYTF. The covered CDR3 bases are TGCAGTGCTAGAGACGGGCAGGGGGCGGTAAATGGC.

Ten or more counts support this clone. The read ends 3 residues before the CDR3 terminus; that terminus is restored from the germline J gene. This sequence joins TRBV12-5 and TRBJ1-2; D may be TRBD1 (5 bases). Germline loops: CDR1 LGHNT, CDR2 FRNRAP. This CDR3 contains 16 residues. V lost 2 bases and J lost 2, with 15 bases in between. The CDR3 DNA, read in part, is TGTGCTAGTGGTTTGACAACAGGAGCTGGAAACTATGGC. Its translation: CASGLTTGAGNYG. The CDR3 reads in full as CASGLTTGAGNYGYTF.